These 9 T cell receptor beta chains were all obtained from the same sample, sequenced in a study of shared clonotypes between healthy human individuals. The repertoire was sequenced with immunoSEQ multiplex PCR; TCRdb's copy has only in-frame clones and lacks some. The repertoire has about a million clones, about 72% of them found once; the top ten carry over 0.8%. The sequenced sample consisted of memory CD4+ T cells from PBMCs. Described subset: CD45RA-negative fraction. The receptor source for this set is a man between 18 and 35 years old in good health. Some clones in this sample may be carry-over from other donors' samples.

The chain employs TRBV2 and TRBJ1-6, with 8 bases lining up with TRBD1. Trimming at V came to 4 bases and at J to 10 bases, leaving 6 bases not matched to a gene. Germline-derived CDR1 and CDR2 are SNHLY and FYNNEI. The CDR3 is 14 amino acids. CDR3 nucleotides: TGTGCCAGCAGTGGCGAGACAGGGGTCTCACCCCTCCACTTT. Translating it yields CASSGETGVSPLHF.

The J gene is TRBJ1-3, the V gene TRBV5-1; TRBD1 is a possible D gene (5 bases). The CDR3 contains 14 residues. V was shortened by 4 bases and J by 7 bases, with 15 bases between the two germline ends. The germline V gene encodes CDR1 SGHRS and CDR2 YFSETQ. The CDR3 nucleotides read TGCGCCAGCAGCGCCGGGACGGTGAGCAACACCATATATTTT. It translates to CASSAGTVSNTIYF. The variable domain in full, with the rest retrieved from reference TRBV5-1 and TRBJ1-3, is KAGVTQTPRYLIKTRGQQVTLSCSPISGHRSVSWYQQTPGQGLQFLFEYFSETQRNKGNFPGRFSGRQFSNSRSEMNVSTLELGDSALYLCASSAGTVSNTIYFGEGSWLTVV.

The chain carries TRBV28 and TRBJ1-2, with D uncertain. This CDR3 is built from 13 residues. V was shortened by 7 bases and J by 7 bases, with 16 bases between the two germline ends. Per the germline V gene, CDR1 is MDHEN and CDR2 is SYDVKM. The CDR3 is CASNNRRVIGYTF. In DNA form, the CDR3 reads TGTGCCAGCAACAACCGACGTGTTATTGGCTACACCTTC.

A single count supports this clone. The chain has TRBV19 and TRBJ2-1, with 11 positions matching TRBD2. This CDR3 region has 16 residues. Losses at the gene ends were 6 bases for V and 4 bases for J; bases not matched to a gene: 8. CDR1 is LNHDA and CDR2 is SQIVND in the germline V gene (reference sequence). CDR3 sequence (DNA): TGTGCCAGTAGCATCACCGGGACTAGCGGATACAATGAGCAGTTCTTC. The encoded protein is CASSITGTSGYNEQFF.

The chain couples TRBV4-1 to TRBJ2-5; 14 bases line up with TRBD2. The CDR3 covers 17 residues. The germline gives CDR1 MGHRA, CDR2 YSYEKL. Trimming at V came to 0 bases and at J to 4 bases, leaving 4 bases not matched to a gene. The CDR3 DNA reads TGCGCCAGCAGCCAAGACCCGGGGACTAGCGGGAGAGAGACCCAGTACTTC. Translating it yields CASSQDPGTSGRETQYF.

This clone was seen a few times. This chain's CDR3 is CASSPTGVGNQPQHF. The CDR3 DNA is TGTGCCAGCAGTCCTACAGGGGTTGGCAATCAGCCCCAGCATTTT. The V and J genes are TRBV6-4 and TRBJ1-5, with TRBD1 matching 7 bases. This CDR3 spans 15 amino acids. CDR1 and CDR2 from the germline V gene are MRHNA and SNTAGT. V lost 5 bases and J lost 2; bases outside the gene matches: 6.

The V call is TRBV6-6, the J call TRBJ1-2; no clear D gene. Germline CDR1 MNHNY, CDR2 SVGAGI (reference sequence). CDR3 length equals 13 residues. Trimming took off 3 bases at V and 6 bases at J, with 11 bases between the two ends. The CDR3 loop is CASSYPGLNGYTF. As DNA, the CDR3 is TGTGCCAGCAGTTATCCCGGACTCAATGGCTACACCTTC.

The rearrangement uses TRBV5-4 and TRBJ2-3, with D hard to call. Germline-derived CDR1 and CDR2 are SGHNT and YYREEE (reference sequence). The CDR3 loop spans 12 amino acids. The V and J ends lost 3 bases and 6 bases respectively, with 8 bases between them. As DNA, the CDR3 is TGTGCCAGCAGCTATCAATTGGATACGCAGTATTTT. Translated, it gives CASSYQLDTQYF. Drawing the rest from reference TRBV5-4 and TRBJ2-3, the complete variable domain is ETGVTQSPTHLIKTRGQQVTLRCSSQSGHNTVSWYQQALGQGPQFIFQYYREEENGRGNFPPRFSGLQFPNYSSELNVNALELDDSALYLCASSYQLDTQYFGPGTRLTVL.

The rearrangement joins TRBV28 to TRBJ1-2, with 9 bases matching TRBD1. Germline-derived CDR1 and CDR2 are MDHEN and SYDVKM. V dropped 5 bases and J dropped 9; count of bases not matched to a gene: 13. The CDR3 is 15 residues long. CDR3 residues: CASSTPGQGFGRYTF. DNA for the CDR3: TGTGCCAGCAGTACGCCGGGACAGGGATTCGGTCGCTACACCTTC.